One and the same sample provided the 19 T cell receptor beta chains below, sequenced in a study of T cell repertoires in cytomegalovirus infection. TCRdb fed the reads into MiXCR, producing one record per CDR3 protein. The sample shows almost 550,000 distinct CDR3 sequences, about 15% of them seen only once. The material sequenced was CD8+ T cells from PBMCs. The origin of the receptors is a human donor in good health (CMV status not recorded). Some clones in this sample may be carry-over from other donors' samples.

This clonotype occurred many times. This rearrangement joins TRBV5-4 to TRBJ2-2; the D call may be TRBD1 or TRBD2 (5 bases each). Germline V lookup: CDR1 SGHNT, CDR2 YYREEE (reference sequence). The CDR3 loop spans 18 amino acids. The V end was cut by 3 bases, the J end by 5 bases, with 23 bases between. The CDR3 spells CASSSRDGTHGRTGELFF. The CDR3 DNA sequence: TGTGCCAGCAGCTCTAGGGACGGCACGCATGGCCGAACCGGGGAGCTGTTTTTT.

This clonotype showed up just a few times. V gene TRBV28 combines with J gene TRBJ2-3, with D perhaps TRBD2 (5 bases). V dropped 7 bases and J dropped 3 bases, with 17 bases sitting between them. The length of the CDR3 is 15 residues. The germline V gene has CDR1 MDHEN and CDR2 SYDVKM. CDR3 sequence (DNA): TGTGCCAGCACCACCCCCAGCGGTCTGACAGATACGCAGTATTTT. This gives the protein CASTTPSGLTDTQYF.

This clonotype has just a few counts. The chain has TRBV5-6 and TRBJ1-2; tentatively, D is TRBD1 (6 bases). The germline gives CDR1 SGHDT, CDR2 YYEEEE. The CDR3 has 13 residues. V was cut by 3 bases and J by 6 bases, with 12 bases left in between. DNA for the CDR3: TGTGCCAGCAGCTCACACCCAGGGGATGGCTACACCTTC. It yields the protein CASSSHPGDGYTF.

The CDR3 DNA reads as TGCAGTGCCCGACTCAGGGGGAACAATGAGCAGTTCTTC. Its protein is CSARLRGNNEQFF. The V call is TRBV20-1, the J call TRBJ2-1; TRBD1 matches at 7 bases. CDR1 and CDR2 from the germline V gene are DFQATT and SNEGSKA (reference sequence). Trimming took 6 bases from V and 5 from J; bases not matched to a gene: 7. CDR3 length: 13 amino acids.

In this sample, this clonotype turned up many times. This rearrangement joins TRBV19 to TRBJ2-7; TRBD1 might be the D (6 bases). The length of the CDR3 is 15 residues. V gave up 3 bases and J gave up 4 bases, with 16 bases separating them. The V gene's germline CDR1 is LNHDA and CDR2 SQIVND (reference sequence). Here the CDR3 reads CASSIGPGVNYEQYF. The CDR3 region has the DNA TGTGCCAGTAGTATTGGTCCAGGGGTGAATTACGAGCAGTACTTC. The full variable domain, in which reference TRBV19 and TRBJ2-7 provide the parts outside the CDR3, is DGGITQSPKYLFRKEGQNVTLSCEQNLNHDAMYWYRQDPGQGLRLIYYSQIVNDFQKGDIAEGYSVSREKKESFPLTVTSAQKNPTAFYLCASSIGPGVNYEQYFGPGTRLTVT.

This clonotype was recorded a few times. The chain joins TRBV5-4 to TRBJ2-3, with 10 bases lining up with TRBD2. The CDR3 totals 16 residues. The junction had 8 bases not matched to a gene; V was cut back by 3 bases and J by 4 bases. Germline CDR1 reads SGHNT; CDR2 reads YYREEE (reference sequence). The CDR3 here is CASSSPQAGGADTQYF. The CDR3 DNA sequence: TGTGCCAGCAGCTCACCTCAAGCGGGAGGGGCAGATACGCAGTATTTT.

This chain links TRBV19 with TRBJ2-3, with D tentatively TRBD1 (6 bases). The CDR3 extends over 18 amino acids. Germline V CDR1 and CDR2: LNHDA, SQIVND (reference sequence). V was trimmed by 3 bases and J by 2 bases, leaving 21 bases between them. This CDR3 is CASSIWFRGGEHTDTQYF. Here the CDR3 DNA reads TGTGCCAGTAGTATTTGGTTTCGAGGGGGAGAGCACACAGATACGCAGTATTTT.

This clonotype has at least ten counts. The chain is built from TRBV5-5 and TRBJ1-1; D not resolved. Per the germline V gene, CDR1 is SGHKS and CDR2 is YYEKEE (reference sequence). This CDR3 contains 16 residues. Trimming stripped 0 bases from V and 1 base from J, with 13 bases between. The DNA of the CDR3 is TGTGCCAGCAGCTTGGGAGTAGACGGAACGAACACTGAAGCTTTCTTT. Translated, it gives CASSLGVDGTNTEAFF.

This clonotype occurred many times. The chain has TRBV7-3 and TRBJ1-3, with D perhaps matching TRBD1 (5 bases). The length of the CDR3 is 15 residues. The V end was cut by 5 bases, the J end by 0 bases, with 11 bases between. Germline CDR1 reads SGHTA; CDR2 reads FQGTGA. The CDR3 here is CASSPDDSSGNTIYF. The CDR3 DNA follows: TGTGCCAGCAGCCCAGATGACAGCTCTGGAAACACCATATATTTT.

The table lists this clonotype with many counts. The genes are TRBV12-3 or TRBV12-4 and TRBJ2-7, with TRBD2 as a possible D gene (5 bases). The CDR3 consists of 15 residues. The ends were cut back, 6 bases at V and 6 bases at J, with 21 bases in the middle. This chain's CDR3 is CASSRSLLGVREQYF. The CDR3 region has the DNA TGTGCCAGCAGCCGTAGTTTATTGGGAGTCCGCGAGCAGTACTTC.

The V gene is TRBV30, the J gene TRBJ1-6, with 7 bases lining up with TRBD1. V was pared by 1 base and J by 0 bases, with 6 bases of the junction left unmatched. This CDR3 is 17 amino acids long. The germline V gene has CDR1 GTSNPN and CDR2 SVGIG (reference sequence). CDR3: CAWSAWDSSSYNSPLHF. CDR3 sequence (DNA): TGTGCCTGGAGTGCTTGGGACAGCAGCTCCTATAATTCACCCCTCCACTTT.

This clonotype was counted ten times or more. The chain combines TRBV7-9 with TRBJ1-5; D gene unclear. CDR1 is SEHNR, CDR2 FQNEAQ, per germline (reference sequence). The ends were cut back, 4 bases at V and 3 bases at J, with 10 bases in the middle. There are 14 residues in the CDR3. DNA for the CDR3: TGTGCCAGCAGCTCCGGCCTTTCCAATCAGCCCCAGCATTTT. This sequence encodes CASSSGLSNQPQHF.

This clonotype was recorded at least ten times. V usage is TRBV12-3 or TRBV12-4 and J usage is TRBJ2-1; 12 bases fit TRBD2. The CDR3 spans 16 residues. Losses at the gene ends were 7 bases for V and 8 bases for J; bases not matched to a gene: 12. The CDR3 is CASTFPPSGRVDEQFF. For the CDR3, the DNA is TGTGCCAGCACCTTTCCCCCTAGCGGGAGGGTCGATGAGCAGTTCTTC.

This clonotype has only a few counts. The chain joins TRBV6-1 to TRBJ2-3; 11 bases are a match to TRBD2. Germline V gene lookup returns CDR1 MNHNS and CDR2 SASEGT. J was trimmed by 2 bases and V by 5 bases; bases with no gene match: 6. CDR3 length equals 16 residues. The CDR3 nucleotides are TGTGCCAGCAGTCTACGACTAGCGGGGCCCACAGATACGCAGTATTTT. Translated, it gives CASSLRLAGPTDTQYF.

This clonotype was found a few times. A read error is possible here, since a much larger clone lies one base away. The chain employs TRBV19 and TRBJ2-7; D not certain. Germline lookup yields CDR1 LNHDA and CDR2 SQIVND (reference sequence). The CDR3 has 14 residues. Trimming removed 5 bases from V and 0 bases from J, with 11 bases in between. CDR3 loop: CASSWQESSYEQYF. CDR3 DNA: TGTGCCAGTAGTTGGCAGGAGAGCTCCTACGAGCAGTACTTC.

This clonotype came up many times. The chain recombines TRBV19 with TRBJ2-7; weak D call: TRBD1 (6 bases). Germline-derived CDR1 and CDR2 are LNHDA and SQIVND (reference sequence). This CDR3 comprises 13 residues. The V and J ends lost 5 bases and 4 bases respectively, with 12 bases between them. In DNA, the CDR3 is TGTGCCAGTAGTCTGGGACATTTTTACGAGCAGTACTTC. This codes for CASSLGHFYEQYF.

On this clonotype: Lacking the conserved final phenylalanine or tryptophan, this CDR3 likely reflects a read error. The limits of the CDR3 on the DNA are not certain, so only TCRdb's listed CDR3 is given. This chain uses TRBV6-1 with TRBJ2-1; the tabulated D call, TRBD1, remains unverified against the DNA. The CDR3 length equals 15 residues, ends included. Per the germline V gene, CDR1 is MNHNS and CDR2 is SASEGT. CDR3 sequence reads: CASSSSDRGINEQFL.

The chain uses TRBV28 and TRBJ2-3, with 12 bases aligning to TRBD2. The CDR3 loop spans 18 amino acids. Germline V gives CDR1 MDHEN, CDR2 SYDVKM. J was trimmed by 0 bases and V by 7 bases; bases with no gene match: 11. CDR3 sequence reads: CASNLLAGGLVSTDTQYF. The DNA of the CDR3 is TGTGCCAGCAACTTACTAGCGGGAGGCCTAGTAAGCACAGATACGCAGTATTTT.

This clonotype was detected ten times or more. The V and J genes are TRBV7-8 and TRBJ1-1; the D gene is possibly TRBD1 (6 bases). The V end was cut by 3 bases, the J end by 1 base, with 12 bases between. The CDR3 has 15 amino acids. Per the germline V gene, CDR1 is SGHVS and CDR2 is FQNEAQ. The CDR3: CASSFRGQPNTEAFF. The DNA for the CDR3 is TGTGCCAGCAGCTTTAGGGGACAACCGAACACTGAAGCTTTCTTT.